This T cell receptor beta chain was obtained from a study of blood T cell repertoires in COVID-19 (dated by TCRdb to the early 2020s). With respect to the entire study: Samples from collaborators originated in the United States, Italy and Spain and spanned both the acute and convalescent phases of COVID-19. The prospective study material was composed of cDNA or gDNA derived from T cells, B-cell-depleted T cells, or PBMCs. The dataset comprised deeply sampled blood TCRbeta repertoires from subjects exposed to, actively infected with, or recovered from COVID-19. The repertoires were released in a freely available public database meant as a resource for research on the immune response to SARS-CoV-2. The samples were drawn from the first 160 participants of the ongoing ImmuneRACE study and from some 1,300 subjects provided by 6 global collaborators. Nearly every sample came with metadata listing a de-identified subject ID, COVID-19 status, age in years and sex. Where available, HLA class I and class II types were taken from metadata supplied by the sample provider and were not determined by assay-based typing. Summary of the overall study and its limitations: Clinical and demographic metadata were provided uncurated, with the amount varying by source and participant.

Comment on this clone: Its binding antigen is unknown. No clone much larger than this one lies a single base away; base qualities are absent.

V and J are trimmed by 5 bases and 5 bases, and the gene matches miss 5 bases of the junction. Reading from cysteine to phenylalanine, the CDR3 counts 13 amino acids. Only CDR3 DNA remains: 39 bases, in frame from the first base. Whole blood was collected in K2EDTA tubes by collaborating institutions according to the institutions' own protocols. Collaborator samples were shipped for TCRbeta analysis as frozen whole blood, isolated PBMCs, or DNA extracted from either sample type. TCRbeta CDR3 regions were amplified from genomic DNA by means of the immunoSEQ Assay, a bias-controlled multiplex PCR. The authors' analysis ran thus. The number of nucleated cells in each sample was estimated by amplification of reference gene primers within the assay. To quantify the absolute abundance of each unique TCRbeta CDR3 rearrangement, sequence reads were collapsed and filtered. For each sample, productive Simpson clonality was calculated as the square root of Simpson's diversity index across productive rearrangements. TCRdb carries this immuneACCESS record with in-frame sequences only. Its versions omit some clonotypes, under half of them owing to an unresolved V gene in the studies checked, with the rest unexplained. Clone size and the V and J calls come from that table; the DNA yielded D and trimming. The sample table lists under 85,000 clones, roughly four fifths of them with a count of one. Clones ranked in the top ten supply approximately 10% of the sample.

Sample: peripheral blood. The V gene is TRBV12-3 or TRBV12-4 and the J gene is TRBJ2-7, with 8 middle bases fitting TRBD1. The clonotype originates from a man in his fifties with acute or convalescent COVID-19. The nucleotides read TGTGCCAGCAGTCCACGGACAGGGCACGAGCAGTACTTC. This gives the protein CASSPRTGHEQYF.